The 8 T cell receptor beta chains presented below share a single source sample, sequenced in a study of blood T cell repertoires in COVID-19. Profiling relied on immunoSEQ multiplex PCR, and the TCRdb table lists in-frame clones only, not all of them. Of some 140,000 clones listed, under 95% were seen once; the top ten hold approximately 0.59%. The specimen was peripheral blood. The receptors were sampled from a man aged 50-59 years with acute or convalescent COVID-19.

The chain is built from TRBV6-2 or TRBV6-3 and TRBJ1-3, with D hard to call. Germline V lookup: CDR1 MNHEY, CDR2 SVGEGT. The CDR3 covers 12 residues. Trimming left V 5 bases short and J 4 bases short, with 6 bases between. The CDR3 bases are TGTGCCAGCAGTCAGAACGGAAACACCATATATTTT. Translating gives CASSQNGNTIYF.

This clone was seen only once. The rearrangement uses TRBV6-6 and TRBJ1-5; D unresolved. The length of the CDR3 is 14 residues. V lost 5 bases to trimming and J lost 0 bases, with 8 bases between them. CDR1 is MNHNY and CDR2 is SVGAGI in the germline V gene (reference sequence). DNA of the CDR3: TGTGCCAGCAGTGAGGCCCATAGCAATCAGCCCCAGCATTTT. Protein sequence: CASSEAHSNQPQHF.

The V gene is TRBV7-9, the J gene TRBJ2-2; 7 bases are shared with TRBD1. Trimming at V came to 5 bases and at J to 2 bases, leaving 14 bases not matched to a gene. The CDR3 length is 18 residues. Germline CDR1 SEHNR, CDR2 FQNEAQ (reference sequence). CDR3 sequence (DNA): TGTGCCAGCAGCCCCCACCGGGACAGCCTTGGCAACACCGGGGAGCTGTTTTTT. This sequence encodes CASSPHRDSLGNTGELFF.

The chain couples TRBV7-2 to TRBJ1-4; TRBD1 aligns across 9 bases. CDR1 is SGHTA, CDR2 FQGNSA, per germline. Trimming cost V 5 bases and J 8 bases; bases outside gene matches: 9. The CDR3 is 15 residues long. The CDR3, as DNA: TGTGCCAGCAGCCCCAGAGGACAGGGGTGGGAAAAACTGTTTTTT. Encoded protein: CASSPRGQGWEKLFF.

The rearrangement uses TRBV27 and TRBJ2-3; D might be TRBD1 (5 bases). The CDR3 loop spans 12 amino acids. Germline V gives CDR1 MNHEY, CDR2 SMNVEV (reference sequence). The ends were cut back, 3 bases at V and 4 bases at J, with 5 bases in the middle. CDR3 nucleotide sequence: TGTGCCAGCAGTTTGGGGCCAGATACGCAGTATTTT. This encodes CASSLGPDTQYF.

The chain carries TRBV28 and TRBJ2-2; D is unresolved. The germline V and J ends were trimmed by 3 bases and 4 bases, with 6 bases remaining between them. CDR3 size: 13 residues. The germline gives CDR1 MDHEN, CDR2 SYDVKM. CDR3 DNA sequence: TGTGCCAGCAGTTTCCCAGGCACCGGGGAGCTGTTTTTT. It is translated as CASSFPGTGELFF.

This sequence joins TRBV5-1 and TRBJ1-6, with D maybe TRBD1 (6 bases). Trimming took off 4 bases at V and 2 bases at J, with 16 bases between the two ends. CDR3 length: 17 amino acids. In germline, CDR1 is SGHRS, CDR2 YFSETQ. CDR3 sequence (DNA): TGCGCCAGCAGCCAAGGGACAACGGTAGCCTATAATTCACCCCTCCACTTT. As protein: CASSQGTTVAYNSPLHF.

Here the CDR3 DNA reads TGTGCCAGCACCCCCAGGGAGAGGGGGCCCATCTCTGGGGCCAACGTCCTGACTTTC. This sequence encodes CASTPRERGPISGANVLTF. The chain carries TRBV2 and TRBJ2-6; 7 bases line up with TRBD1. Unmatched junction bases numbered 15, after V lost 7 bases and J lost 0 bases. This CDR3 comprises 19 residues. CDR1 is SNHLY, CDR2 FYNNEI, per germline.